This is a list of T cell receptor beta chains from one sample in a study of T cells in Graves' hyperthyroidism and ophthalmopathy. TCRdb fed the multiplex PCR reads into MiXCR, producing one record per CDR3 protein. Of a few hundred thousand distinct CDR3 sequences detected, 14% appear once; the ten largest clones hold around 19%. The sample comprised blood. All receptors derive from a woman aged 25-40 years with Graves' ophthalmopathy. The CDR3 runs from the conserved cysteine through the conserved F or W. Each record gives: J gene, D gene, V gene, CDR3 length, CDR3 protein. A D gene is named only where the DNA matches it firmly.

J gene: TRBJ2-7; D gene: .; V gene: TRBV28; CDR3 length: 14; CDR3 protein: CASTRGQGSGEQYF
J gene: TRBJ2-2; D gene: TRBD2; V gene: TRBV11-3; CDR3 length: 17; CDR3 protein: CANSAGLAGGPTGELFF
J gene: TRBJ2-7; D gene: .; V gene: TRBV28; CDR3 length: 15; CDR3 protein: CASLGPWTASAGQYF
J gene: TRBJ1-5; D gene: .; V gene: TRBV4-2; CDR3 length: 16; CDR3 protein: CASSQDSFLTDQPQHF
J gene: TRBJ1-2; D gene: .; V gene: TRBV7-9; CDR3 length: 14; CDR3 protein: CASSLAAGWYGYTF
J gene: TRBJ1-5; D gene: .; V gene: TRBV15; CDR3 length: 16; CDR3 protein: CATSTQIEGSNQPQHF
J gene: TRBJ1-2; D gene: .; V gene: TRBV11-2; CDR3 length: 15; CDR3 protein: CASSLAPLTNYGYTF
J gene: TRBJ2-5; D gene: .; V gene: TRBV28; CDR3 length: 15; CDR3 protein: CASSLIPEAQETQYF
J gene: TRBJ2-7; D gene: TRBD1; V gene: TRBV2; CDR3 length: 15; CDR3 protein: CASSDAGTALREQYF
J gene: TRBJ2-2; D gene: TRBD2; V gene: TRBV6-1; CDR3 length: 16; CDR3 protein: CASSLAGGPRTGELFF
J gene: TRBJ2-6; D gene: .; V gene: TRBV4-1; CDR3 length: 17; CDR3 protein: CASSQRQGDSGANVLTF
J gene: TRBJ2-5; D gene: .; V gene: TRBV11-2; CDR3 length: 17; CDR3 protein: CASSSVEGGLFQETQYF
J gene: TRBJ1-4; D gene: TRBD1; V gene: TRBV19; CDR3 length: 15; CDR3 protein: CASSNTGGMDEKLFF
J gene: TRBJ2-7; D gene: .; V gene: TRBV20-1; CDR3 length: 11; CDR3 protein: CSASGPYEQYF
J gene: TRBJ2-3; D gene: TRBD2; V gene: TRBV11-2; CDR3 length: 17; CDR3 protein: CASSTRAGAPPLDTQYF
J gene: TRBJ1-1; D gene: .; V gene: TRBV12-3/TRBV12-4; CDR3 length: 15; CDR3 protein: CASSSNSLGLPEAFF
J gene: TRBJ1-4; D gene: .; V gene: TRBV27; CDR3 length: 15; CDR3 protein: CASSFSRATNEKLFF
J gene: TRBJ1-6; D gene: .; V gene: TRBV11-2; CDR3 length: 13; CDR3 protein: CASSVTGKSPLHF
J gene: TRBJ2-2; D gene: TRBD2; V gene: TRBV19; CDR3 length: 15; CDR3 protein: CASSGRTSSAGELFF
J gene: TRBJ2-3; D gene: TRBD1; V gene: TRBV27; CDR3 length: 15; CDR3 protein: CASSPRDRGTDTQYF
J gene: TRBJ2-2; D gene: TRBD2; V gene: TRBV6-1; CDR3 length: 16; CDR3 protein: CASKLGLAGPTGELFF
J gene: TRBJ2-1; D gene: TRBD2; V gene: TRBV5-1; CDR3 length: 15; CDR3 protein: CASSLVAGGLNEQFF
J gene: TRBJ2-5; D gene: .; V gene: TRBV2; CDR3 length: 15; CDR3 protein: CASTEGRQKQSTQYF
J gene: TRBJ2-2; D gene: TRBD2; V gene: TRBV4-2; CDR3 length: 18; CDR3 protein: CASSQDRAGGPHTGELFF
J gene: TRBJ2-5; D gene: TRBD2; V gene: TRBV20-1; CDR3 length: 16; CDR3 protein: CSAREAGQSHRETQYF